This is a list of T cell receptor beta chains from one sample in a study of control samples from healthy donors and cancer patients. Profiling relied on immunoSEQ multiplex PCR, and the TCRdb table lists in-frame clones only, not all of them. The repertoire includes around 190,000 clones, around 89% of them detected once, and around 1.5% sits in the top ten. Sequencing used blood. These TCRs come from a woman in her forties or fifties in good health. Each CDR3 is given with its conserved first and last residue. The D gene is left open where the match is weak. Rows may omit the clone size; those that give it use once, few, many or a size class.

V gene	clone size	J gene	D gene	CDR3 length	CDR3 DNA	CDR3 protein
TRBV21-1	.	TRBJ2-7	.	19	TGTGCCAGCACTGCGGAGGAAAGGATTGACGCTCTCTCTTCCTACGAGCAGTACTTC	CASTAEERIDALSSYEQYF
TRBV3-1/TRBV3-2	.	TRBJ2-7	TRBD2	17	TGTGCCAGCAGCCACGTAGGGGCTAGCGGGAGGGCCTACGAGCAGTACTTC	CASSHVGASGRAYEQYF
TRBV5-8	.	TRBJ1-1	.	16	TGTGCCAGCAGCCCCAGAGAGGGCGGCTGGAACACTGAAGCTTTCTTT	CASSPREGGWNTEAFF
TRBV18	.	TRBJ2-7	.	16	TGTGCCAGCTCGGAGGGGCTAGCGATACACTCCTACGAGCAGTACTTC	CASSEGLAIHSYEQYF
TRBV4-3	.	TRBJ2-5	TRBD2	14	TGCGCCAGCAGCGGCGGGGGAACCCAAGAGACCCAGTACTTC	CASSGGGTQETQYF
TRBV7-2	once	TRBJ1-2	TRBD1	15	TGTGCCAGCAGCTTGAGTGGACAGGAGCCCTGGGGCTACACCTTC	CASSLSGQEPWGYTF
TRBV19	once	TRBJ2-7	.	13	TGTGCCAGTAATCCCTCGGGGATAGGCGAGCAGTACTTC	CASNPSGIGEQYF
TRBV28	.	TRBJ1-2	TRBD1	13	TGTGCCAGCAGAAATACCGGGACAGAGGGCTACACCTTC	CASRNTGTEGYTF
TRBV28	.	TRBJ2-7	TRBD2	14	TGTGCCAGCAGCCTGAGCGGGAGGTTAGAGGAGCAGTACTTC	CASSLSGRLEEQYF
TRBV5-6	.	TRBJ2-6	.	14	TGTGCCAGCAGCCCTCAGTCTGGGGCCAACGTCCTGACTTTC	CASSPQSGANVLTF
TRBV7-8	few	TRBJ1-2	.	14	TGTGCCAGCAGGGCCGGGACAACTACCTATGGCTACACCTTC	CASRAGTTTYGYTF
TRBV4-1	.	TRBJ2-6	TRBD2	18	TGCGCCAGCAGCCATGGGACCCAGGGGACTAGGGGGGCCAACGTCCTGACTTTC	CASSHGTQGTRGANVLTF
TRBV3-1/TRBV3-2	once	TRBJ2-7	.	13	TGTGCCAGCAGCCAAGGGGCCGCTTACGAGCAGTACTTC	CASSQGAAYEQYF
TRBV7-9	.	TRBJ1-5	TRBD1	16	TGTGCCAGCAGCTTCGGACAGGGCGGTGGCAATCAGCCCCAGCATTTT	CASSFGQGGGNQPQHF
TRBV19	.	TRBJ2-7	TRBD2	16	TGTGCCAGTAGAAAAACAACTAGCGGGAGCTCCTACGAGCAGTACTTC	CASRKTTSGSSYEQYF
TRBV9	.	TRBJ2-7	TRBD2	15	TGTGCCAGCACTAAAGGGGCTAGCGGGATCTACGAGCAGTACTTC	CASTKGASGIYEQYF
TRBV5-1	.	TRBJ2-1	.	15	TGCGCCACCTCCCGGTATCCAGGCTCCTACAATGAGCAGTTCTTC	CATSRYPGSYNEQFF
TRBV5-1	.	TRBJ2-7	.	13	TGCGCCAGCAGCACGGCCGGTGGCTACGAGCAGTACTTC	CASSTAGGYEQYF
TRBV10-3	.	TRBJ1-6	.	18	TGTGCCATCAGTGAGTCGGCTTCCGGGGCCGCGTATAATTCACCCCTCCACTTT	CAISESASGAAYNSPLHF
TRBV5-1	.	TRBJ2-2	.	12	TGCGCCAGCACCCTTCTTGGCGGGGAGCTGTTTTTT	CASTLLGGELFF
TRBV28	once	TRBJ1-3	.	15	TGTGCCAGCAGCACTGGGGGCAGCTCTGGAAACACCATATATTTT	CASSTGGSSGNTIYF
TRBV7-8	.	TRBJ1-5	.	14	TGTGCCAGCAGCTTGAGTTTGGCGGGTCAGCCCCAGCATTTT	CASSLSLAGQPQHF
TRBV7-2	.	TRBJ1-1	TRBD1	14	TGTGCCAGCAGCGTGGACAGGGTTGGGACTGAAGCTTTCTTT	CASSVDRVGTEAFF
TRBV27	.	TRBJ1-1	.	17	TGTGCCAGCAGTTTCGGAGGGGCAAATCGGGGGTACACTGAAGCTTTCTTT	CASSFGGANRGYTEAFF
TRBV27	.	TRBJ2-7	.	14	TGTGCCAGCAGTTTAACGGGGAGCTCCTACGAGCAGTACTTC	CASSLTGSSYEQYF
TRBV5-1	.	TRBJ2-5	.	14	TGCGCCAGCAGCGTCACACAGGACCAAGAGACCCAGTACTTC	CASSVTQDQETQYF
TRBV11-2	.	TRBJ2-3	.	13	TGTGCCAGCAGCTTAGCTGGGAGCAATACGCAGTATTTT	CASSLAGSNTQYF
TRBV6-2/TRBV6-3	once	TRBJ1-2	TRBD1	16	TGTGCCAGCAGTTACTCGGGACAGGATCCTAACTATGGCTACACCTTC	CASSYSGQDPNYGYTF
TRBV7-9	once	TRBJ2-3	.	13	TGTGCCAGCAGCTTAGGCCGTCTGGATACGCAGTATTTT	CASSLGRLDTQYF
TRBV10-3	once	TRBJ2-1	.	16	TGTGCCATCAGTGAAGGCAAACGACAGATTCCCAATGAGCAGTTCTTC	CAISEGKRQIPNEQFF
TRBV6-6	.	TRBJ2-7	.	14	TGTGCCAGCAGTTACCCGGGACAAACCTACGAGCAGTACTTC	CASSYPGQTYEQYF
TRBV7-2	.	TRBJ1-1	.	14	TGTGCCAGCAGCTTAAGTTCGGAGAACACTGAAGCTTTCTTT	CASSLSSENTEAFF
TRBV28	few	TRBJ2-5	.	13	TGTGCCAGCAGCCCAACTAGCCGGGAGACCCAGTACTTC	CASSPTSRETQYF
TRBV11-3	.	TRBJ1-3	.	14	TGTGCCAGCAGCCACACCGGCTCTGGAAACACCATATATTTT	CASSHTGSGNTIYF
TRBV9	.	TRBJ2-1	.	15	TGTGCCAGCAGCCCTCACCGGGAGTCCTACAATGAGCAGTTCTTC	CASSPHRESYNEQFF
TRBV18	.	TRBJ1-2	.	14	TGTGCCAGCTCACCACCGGGTTATATATATGGCTACACCTTC	CASSPPGYIYGYTF
TRBV4-1	.	TRBJ2-5	TRBD2	18	TGCGCCAGCAGCCAACGTGGACATCTAGCGGGTTTTCAAGAGACCCAGTACTTC	CASSQRGHLAGFQETQYF
TRBV5-1	.	TRBJ2-2	TRBD2	18	TGCGCCAGCAGCCGGGACGGCGGACTAGCGGGCGACACCGGGGAGCTGTTTTTT	CASSRDGGLAGDTGELFF
TRBV7-3	.	TRBJ2-1	TRBD1	17	TGTGCCAGCAGCTCAACGGGACAGGGGAGGGCCTACAATGAGCAGTTCTTC	CASSSTGQGRAYNEQFF
TRBV12-3/TRBV12-4	.	TRBJ2-5	.	11	TGTGCCAGCAGTCCAAAAGAGACCCAGTACTTC	CASSPKETQYF
TRBV4-3	.	TRBJ2-7	TRBD2	15	TGCGCCAGCAGCCAAGCGGGACTAGCGGACCACGAGCAGTACTTC	CASSQAGLADHEQYF
TRBV7-2	.	TRBJ1-5	.	14	TGTGCCAGCAGCTTCCAATACGACAGTCAGCCCCAGCATTTT	CASSFQYDSQPQHF
TRBV27	.	TRBJ1-2	TRBD1	14	TGTGCCAGCAGTCCATGGACAGGGAGCTATGGCTACACCTTC	CASSPWTGSYGYTF
TRBV19	once	TRBJ1-4	TRBD1	18	TGTGCCAGTAGTATCGGGCCGACAGGGGAAGGGACTAATGAAAAACTGTTTTTT	CASSIGPTGEGTNEKLFF
TRBV11-1	.	TRBJ1-5	.	15	TGTGCCAGCAGCTTAGACGCGACCTCTAATCAGCCCCAGCATTTT	CASSLDATSNQPQHF
TRBV5-5	.	TRBJ1-1	.	14	TGTGCCAGCAGCCCTCCAGACCTGAACACTGAAGCTTTCTTT	CASSPPDLNTEAFF
TRBV12-3/TRBV12-4	.	TRBJ1-1	.	13	TGTGCCAGCGAAGGGGGAGTGGGCTCTGAAGCTTTCTTT	CASEGGVGSEAFF
TRBV7-2	.	TRBJ1-5	.	14	TGTGCCAGCAGCTTGGTAGAGGAAAATCAGCCCCAGCATTTT	CASSLVEENQPQHF
TRBV6-6	.	TRBJ2-1	TRBD2	19	TGTGCCAGCGGCCACTCCGGGACTAGCGGGGGGCCTCCCTACAATGAGCAGTTCTTC	CASGHSGTSGGPPYNEQFF
TRBV5-1	.	TRBJ2-4	TRBD1	14	TGCGCCAGCAGCCAGGGGGTCGGGAAAAACATTCAGTACTTC	CASSQGVGKNIQYF
TRBV5-1	.	TRBJ1-6	.	15	TGCGCCAGCACCTTGGAAACGGGTAGTAATTCACCCCTCCACTTT	CASTLETGSNSPLHF
TRBV20-1	.	TRBJ1-1	TRBD1	14	TGCAGTGCTAGTGACACAGGGGGCGGCACTGAAGCTTTCTTT	CSASDTGGGTEAFF
TRBV20-1	.	TRBJ2-5	.	10	TGCAGTGCGCTCCAAGAGACCCAGTACTTC	CSALQETQYF
TRBV4-2	many	TRBJ2-7	TRBD2	14	TGTGCCAGCAGCCAAGTGGCGGGAGGGTACGAGCAGTACTTC	CASSQVAGGYEQYF
TRBV6-1	few	TRBJ2-2	.	14	TGTGCCAGCAGTGAACAGGCCAACACCGGGGAGCTGTTTTTT	CASSEQANTGELFF
TRBV29-1	.	TRBJ1-6	.	15	TGCAGCGCCCAAGGGCGGGGATCCTATAATTCACCCCTCCACTTT	CSAQGRGSYNSPLHF